This is a list of T cell receptor beta chains from one sample in a study of OX40 agonist ivuxolimab in advanced cancers. Only in-frame clones appear in the TCRdb table, and some are missing; sequencing was by immunoSEQ multiplex PCR. The table records around 62,000 clones, 84% of them present only once. The material sequenced was CD4+ or CD8+ T cells sorted from blood, taken in a trial of the OX40 agonist ivuxolimab. These receptors originate from an adult with an advanced solid tumor such as melanoma, head and neck, liver or kidney cancer. The CDR3 runs from the conserved cysteine through the conserved F or W. The D gene is left open where the match is weak. Some rows mark clone size as missing; the rest say once, few, many or name a class of expanded clone.

j_call clone_size d_call v_call cdr3_aa cdr3_nt
TRBJ2-2 NA NA TRBV5-4 CASSPLRGSGRTGELFF TGTGCCAGCAGCCCCCTCCGTGGATCCGGACGGACCGGGGAGCTGTTTTTT
TRBJ2-2 NA NA TRBV29-1 CSVDRGNTGELFF TGCAGCGTTGACAGGGGAAACACCGGGGAGCTGTTTTTT
TRBJ1-2 NA NA TRBV7-6 CASSSRADYGYTF TGTGCCAGCAGCTCCAGGGCGGACTATGGCTACACCTTC
TRBJ2-1 NA TRBD1 TRBV5-8 CASSLAGRTGISNEQFF TGTGCCAGCAGCTTGGCCGGAAGGACAGGGATTTCCAATGAGCAGTTCTTC
TRBJ1-2 NA NA TRBV18 CASGEGAPLVGYTF TGTGCCAGCGGAGAAGGGGCCCCTCTGGTCGGCTACACCTTC
TRBJ2-5 NA TRBD2 TRBV9 CASSVGASGGALETQYF TGTGCCAGCAGCGTAGGGGCTAGCGGGGGGGCCCTGGAGACCCAGTACTTC
TRBJ2-7 NA NA TRBV6-1 CASSVDRWSDEQYF TGTGCCAGCAGTGTCGACAGGTGGTCGGACGAGCAGTACTTC
TRBJ2-2 NA NA TRBV9 CASSVGLITGELFF TGTGCCAGCAGCGTAGGTCTTATCACCGGGGAGCTGTTTTTT
TRBJ1-3 NA NA TRBV11-2 CASSPKRGVLRSSGNTIYF TGTGCCAGCAGCCCGAAAAGGGGGGTACTACGGAGCTCTGGAAACACCATATATTTT
TRBJ2-1 NA NA TRBV11-2 CASSYGAGPYNEQFF TGTGCCAGCAGCTACGGGGCAGGGCCTTACAATGAGCAGTTCTTC
TRBJ2-2 NA NA TRBV19 CASSLVTANTGELFF TGTGCCAGTAGTCTGGTCACAGCGAACACCGGGGAGCTGTTTTTT
TRBJ2-5 NA NA TRBV7-2 CASSFRRDTLWETQYF TGTGCCAGCAGCTTTCGACGGGACACTTTGTGGGAGACCCAGTACTTC
TRBJ2-2 NA NA TRBV7-8 CASSRFVGTNTGELFF TGTGCCAGCAGCCGCTTTGTGGGGACGAACACCGGGGAGCTGTTTTTT
TRBJ2-6 NA NA TRBV7-6 CASSLEVLGVGANVLTF TGTGCCAGCAGCTTAGAGGTTTTGGGCGTAGGGGCCAACGTCCTGACTTTC
TRBJ1-2 NA TRBD1 TRBV19 CASSNRTGALIYGYTF TGTGCCAGTAGTAACCGGACAGGGGCGCTGATCTATGGCTACACCTTC
TRBJ1-5 NA NA TRBV18 CASSKEPNQPQHF TGTGCCAGCTCGAAGGAGCCGAATCAGCCCCAGCATTTT
TRBJ2-5 NA NA TRBV28 CASRPAGMRGGETQYF TGTGCCAGCAGGCCCGCCGGGATGAGGGGCGGGGAGACCCAGTACTTC
TRBJ1-3 NA NA TRBV11-3 CASSPMQGTHGNTIYF TGTGCCAGCAGCCCCATGCAGGGGACGCATGGAAACACCATATATTTT
TRBJ1-1 NA NA TRBV5-6 CASSIGYTEAFF TGTGCCAGCAGCATAGGTTACACTGAAGCTTTCTTT
TRBJ2-5 NA TRBD1 TRBV2 CASNSGTEETQYF TGTGCCAGCAATTCCGGGACAGAAGAGACCCAGTACTTC
TRBJ2-1 once NA TRBV6-5 CASSRGRGLGNEQFF TGTGCCAGCAGCCGAGGGCGGGGGCTAGGGAATGAGCAGTTCTTC
TRBJ2-5 NA TRBD1 TRBV15 CATSREGGREETQYF TGTGCCACCAGCCGAGAAGGGGGCCGGGAAGAGACCCAGTACTTC
TRBJ2-5 NA TRBD1 TRBV29-1 CSVEGQQETQYF TGCAGCGTTGAGGGACAGCAAGAGACCCAGTACTTC
TRBJ2-5 NA TRBD1 TRBV7-9 CASSPRTGYQETQYF TGTGCCAGCAGCCCTAGGACAGGGTACCAAGAGACCCAGTACTTC